This T cell receptor beta chain appears in the sequencing data of a study of blood T cell repertoires in COVID-19. Overall study context: Sites in the United States, Italy and Spain provided acute and convalescent COVID-19 samples.

CDR3 size: 11 residues. V dropped 2 bases and J dropped 2 bases, with 2 bases sitting between them. The germline gives CDR1 SGDLS, CDR2 YYNGEE. Original processing notes: Amplification of reference gene primers was used by the study to estimate nucleated cell counts. Produced via immunoSEQ multiplex PCR; TCRdb's table is partial and in-frame only. The V and J calls and clone size were taken over from that table, and D and trimming were inferred from the DNA. The sample holds fewer than 150,000 clones; roughly 80% are singletons and the top ten take 15% to 20%. The chain uses TRBV9 and TRBJ2-7, with D hard to call. The material sequenced was peripheral blood. This sequence was found in a woman aged 45-65 years with acute or convalescent COVID-19. The CDR3 DNA sequence: TGTGCCAGCAGCGTCACCTACGAGCAGTACTTC. Translation: CASSVTYEQYF.